This T cell receptor (beta chain) was sequenced in a study of blood T cell repertoires in COVID-19. At the level of the study: The cDNA or gDNA used as material had been derived from T cells, B-cell-depleted T cells, or PBMCs.

V lost 4 bases and J lost 2, with 17 bases in between. Germline V gene data show CDR1 as LNHDA and CDR2 as SQIVND (reference sequence). This CDR3 has 16 residues. Generated by immunoSEQ multiplex PCR, the TCRdb table keeps only in-frame clones and is missing some. The table shows around 170,000 clones, with less than 85% occurring only once. In terms of age and location, participants ranged from about 18 to 95 years and lived in approximately 24 US areas. Either two negative PCRs, clearance, or symptom resolution qualified Cohort 3 donors as recovered. The rearrangement uses TRBV19 and TRBJ1-2; D gene uncertain. The material sequenced was PBMCs or T cells enriched from blood (not recorded which). The TCR originated in a man aged 45-60 years who had recovered from COVID-19. CDR3 residues: CASSNGAQSGNYGYTF. The CDR3 bases are TGTGCCAGTAGTAATGGTGCACAGAGTGGGAACTATGGCTACACCTTC.